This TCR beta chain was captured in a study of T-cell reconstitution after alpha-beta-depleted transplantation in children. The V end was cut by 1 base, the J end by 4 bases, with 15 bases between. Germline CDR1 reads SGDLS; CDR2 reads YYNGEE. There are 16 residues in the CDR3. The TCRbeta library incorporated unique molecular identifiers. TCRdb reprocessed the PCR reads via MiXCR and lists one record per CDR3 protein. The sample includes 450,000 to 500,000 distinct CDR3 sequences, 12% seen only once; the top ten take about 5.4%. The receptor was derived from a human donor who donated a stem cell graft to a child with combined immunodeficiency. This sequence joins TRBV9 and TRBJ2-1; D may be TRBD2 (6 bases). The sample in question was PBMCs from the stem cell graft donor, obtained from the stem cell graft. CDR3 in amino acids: CASSVSGLSLYNEQFF. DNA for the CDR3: TGTGCCAGCAGCGTATCGGGACTCTCTCTATACAATGAGCAGTTCTTC.